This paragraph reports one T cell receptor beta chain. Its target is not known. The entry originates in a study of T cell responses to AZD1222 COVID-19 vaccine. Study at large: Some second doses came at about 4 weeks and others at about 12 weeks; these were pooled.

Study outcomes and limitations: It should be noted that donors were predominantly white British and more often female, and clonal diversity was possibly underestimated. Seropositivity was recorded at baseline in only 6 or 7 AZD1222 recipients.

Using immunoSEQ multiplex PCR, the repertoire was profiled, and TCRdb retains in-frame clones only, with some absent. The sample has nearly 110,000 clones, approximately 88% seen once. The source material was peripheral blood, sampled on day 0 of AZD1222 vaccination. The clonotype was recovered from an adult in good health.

Written as DNA, the CDR3 is TGTGCCAGCTCACCACCGGGAGCCCAGAATACGCAGTATTTT. Amino acids: CASSPPGAQNTQYF. V is TRBV18 and J is TRBJ2-3; the D gene is possibly TRBD2 (5 bases). Per germline, CDR1 KGHSH and CDR2 LQKENI. Trimming cost V 0 bases and J 7 bases, with 11 bases left between them. The CDR3 consists of 14 residues.